Included here is one T cell receptor (beta chain) sequence, with context. The data derive from a study of patients and donors after allogeneic stem cell transplantation. Germline V gives CDR1 GTSNPN, CDR2 SVGIG (reference sequence). The CDR3 length is 13 residues. The V and J ends lost 6 bases and 7 bases, in that order; junction bases with no gene match: 6. TCRdb reanalysed the RT-PCR reads using MiXCR and keeps one entry per CDR3 protein. The repertoire holds about 200,000 distinct CDR3 sequences, with 40% to 45% as singletons. Specimen: blood, either unsorted or a sorted T cell fraction (not recorded which). V usage is TRBV30 and J usage is TRBJ1-6, with TRBD1 identical over 7 bases. The TCR originated in a human donor who was either an allogeneic HSCT recipient or a stem cell or donor lymphocyte infusion donor (not recorded which). It is not recorded whose cells these are; they may come from a transplant donor. Here the CDR3 reads CACRRDRNSPLHF. CDR3 DNA sequence: TGTGCCTGCCGCCGGGACAGAAATTCACCCCTCCACTTT.